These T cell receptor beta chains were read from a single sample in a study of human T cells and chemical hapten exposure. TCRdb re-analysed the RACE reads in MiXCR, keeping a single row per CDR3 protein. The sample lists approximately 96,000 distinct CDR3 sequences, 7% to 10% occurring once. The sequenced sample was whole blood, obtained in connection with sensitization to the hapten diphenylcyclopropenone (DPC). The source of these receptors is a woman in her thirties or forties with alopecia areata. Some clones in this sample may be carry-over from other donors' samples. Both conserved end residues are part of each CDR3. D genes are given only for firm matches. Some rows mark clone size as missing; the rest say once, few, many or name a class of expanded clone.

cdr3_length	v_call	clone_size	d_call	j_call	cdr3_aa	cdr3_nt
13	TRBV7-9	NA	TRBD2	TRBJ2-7	CASGRTSQNEQYF	TGTGCCAGCGGACGGACTAGTCAAAACGAGCAGTACTTC
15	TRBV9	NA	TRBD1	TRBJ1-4	CASSVGQGPNEKLFF	TGTGCCAGCAGCGTAGGACAGGGCCCTAATGAAAAACTGTTTTTT
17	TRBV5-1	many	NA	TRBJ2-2	CASSPMLASVGTGELFF	TGCGCCAGCAGCCCCATGTTGGCTAGCGTCGGCACCGGGGAGCTGTTTTTT
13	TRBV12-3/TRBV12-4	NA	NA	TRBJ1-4	CASSRGLGGKLFF	TGTGCCAGCAGTAGGGGCCTTGGAGGAAAACTGTTTTTT
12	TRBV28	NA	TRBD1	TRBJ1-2	CATRDSIYGYTF	TGTGCCACCCGGGACAGTATCTATGGCTACACCTTC
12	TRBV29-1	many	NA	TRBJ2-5	CSVVTWVKTQYF	TGCAGCGTCGTGACATGGGTAAAGACCCAGTACTTC
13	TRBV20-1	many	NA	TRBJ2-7	CSAPRVTSYEQYF	TGCAGTGCTCCTAGGGTAACATCCTACGAGCAGTACTTC
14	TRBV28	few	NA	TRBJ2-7	CASTFRTALYEQYF	TGTGCCAGCACCTTTAGGACAGCGCTCTACGAGCAGTACTTC
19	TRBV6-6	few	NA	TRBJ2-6	CASRPPSGARGSGANVLTF	TGTGCCAGCAGACCGCCGTCAGGGGCTAGGGGGTCTGGGGCCAACGTCCTGACTTTC
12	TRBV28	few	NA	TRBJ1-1	CASSLAARVAFF	TGTGCCAGCAGTTTGGCGGCCCGCGTCGCTTTCTTT
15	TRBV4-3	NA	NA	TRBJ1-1	CASSQARVMNTEAFF	TGCGCCAGCAGCCAAGCCAGGGTCATGAACACTGAAGCTTTCTTT
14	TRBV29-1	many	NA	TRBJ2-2	CSVRGFTGSGELFF	TGCAGCGTTCGGGGGTTCACAGGGTCAGGGGAGCTGTTTTTT
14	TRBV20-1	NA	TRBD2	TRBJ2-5	CSAPAGVAGETQYF	TGCAGTGCCCCAGCGGGAGTAGCGGGAGAGACCCAGTACTTC
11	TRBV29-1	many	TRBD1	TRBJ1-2	CSVVQGRGYTF	TGCAGCGTTGTACAGGGGCGAGGCTACACCTTC
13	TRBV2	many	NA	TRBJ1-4	CASSGQGGSALFF	TGTGCCAGCAGTGGGCAGGGAGGTTCGGCACTGTTTTTT
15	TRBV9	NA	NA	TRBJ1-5	CASSRDGDSNQPQHF	TGTGCCAGCAGTCGGGACGGAGATAGCAATCAGCCCCAGCATTTT
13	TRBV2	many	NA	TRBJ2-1	CASSEARGNEQFF	TGTGCCAGCAGTGAAGCGAGGGGGAATGAGCAGTTCTTC
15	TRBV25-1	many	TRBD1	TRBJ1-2	CASSATGQANYGYTF	TGTGCCAGCAGCGCGACCGGACAGGCCAACTATGGCTACACCTTC
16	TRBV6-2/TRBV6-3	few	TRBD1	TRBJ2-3	CASSYSTGGRTDTQYF	TGTGCCAGCAGTTACTCGACAGGGGGTAGGACAGATACGCAGTATTTT
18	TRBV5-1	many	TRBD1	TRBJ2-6	CASSYPGQISSGANVLTF	TGCGCCAGCTCGTACCCGGGACAGATAAGCTCTGGGGCCAACGTCCTGACTTTC
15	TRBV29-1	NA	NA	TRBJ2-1	CSVEEGARSYNEQFF	TGCAGCGTTGAGGAGGGGGCACGGTCCTACAATGAGCAGTTCTTC
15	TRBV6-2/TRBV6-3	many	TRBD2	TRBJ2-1	CASSSGTSGINEQFF	TGTGCCAGCAGCTCCGGGACTAGCGGGATCAATGAGCAGTTCTTC
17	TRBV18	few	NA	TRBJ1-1	CASSPPKTRVPNTEAFF	TGTGCCAGCTCACCGCCTAAAACCAGGGTACCCAACACTGAAGCTTTCTTT
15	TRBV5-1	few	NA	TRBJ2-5	CASSLGSMYQETQYF	TGCGCCAGCAGCCTCGGGTCGATGTACCAAGAGACCCAGTACTTC
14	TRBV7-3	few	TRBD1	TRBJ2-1	CASARDRDYNEQFF	TGTGCCAGTGCCCGGGACAGGGACTACAATGAGCAGTTCTTC
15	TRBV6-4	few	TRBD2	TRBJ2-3	CASSDGAGGTDTQYF	TGTGCCAGCAGTGACGGAGCGGGAGGCACAGATACGCAGTATTTT
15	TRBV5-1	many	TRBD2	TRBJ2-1	CASSLADGLVNEQFF	TGCGCCAGCAGCTTGGCCGATGGACTAGTCAATGAGCAGTTCTTC
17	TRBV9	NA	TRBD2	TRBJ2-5	CASSLGLAGGGQETQYF	TGTGCCAGCAGCTTGGGACTAGCGGGAGGGGGTCAAGAGACCCAGTACTTC
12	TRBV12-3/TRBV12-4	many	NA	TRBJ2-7	CASSLDAYEQYF	TGTGCCAGCAGTTTGGATGCATACGAGCAGTACTTC
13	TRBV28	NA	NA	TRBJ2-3	CASSWAGTDTQYF	TGTGCCAGCAGTTGGGCAGGGACAGATACGCAGTATTTT
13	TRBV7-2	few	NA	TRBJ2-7	CASSLGSDREQYF	TGTGCCAGCAGCTTAGGGTCAGATCGCGAGCAGTACTTC
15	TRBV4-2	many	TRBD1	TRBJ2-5	CASSQGQGAGETQYF	TGTGCCAGCAGCCAAGGACAGGGGGCGGGGGAGACCCAGTACTTC
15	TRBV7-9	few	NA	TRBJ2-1	CASSLGLSGNNEQFF	TGTGCCAGCAGCTTAGGACTTTCCGGGAACAATGAGCAGTTCTTC
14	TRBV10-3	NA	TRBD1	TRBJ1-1	CATDQGARNTEAFF	TGTGCCACCGATCAGGGGGCAAGGAACACTGAAGCTTTCTTT
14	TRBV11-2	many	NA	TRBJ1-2	CASSLQDTYYGYTF	TGTGCCAGCAGCCTTCAAGACACCTACTATGGCTACACCTTC
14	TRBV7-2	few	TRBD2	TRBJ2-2	CASGGLAGTGELFF	TGTGCCAGCGGGGGACTAGCCGGCACCGGGGAGCTGTTTTTT
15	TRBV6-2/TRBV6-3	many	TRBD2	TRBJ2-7	CASSYPGTSGREQYF	TGTGCCAGCAGTTACCCCGGGACTAGCGGGCGCGAGCAGTACTTC
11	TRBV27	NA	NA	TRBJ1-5	CASNSNQPQHF	TGTGCCAGCAATAGCAATCAGCCCCAGCATTTT
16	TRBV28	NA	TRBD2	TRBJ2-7	CASSPPPSGTAYEQYF	TGTGCCAGCAGTCCCCCCCCTAGCGGGACAGCCTACGAGCAGTACTTC
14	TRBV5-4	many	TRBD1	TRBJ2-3	CASGVGGASDTQYF	TGTGCCAGCGGGGTAGGGGGCGCCTCAGATACGCAGTATTTT
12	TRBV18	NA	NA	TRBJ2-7	CASSLGPDEQYF	TGTGCCAGCTCCTTAGGCCCGGACGAGCAGTACTTC
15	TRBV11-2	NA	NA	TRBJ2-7	CASSLTWQAVYEQYF	TGTGCCAGCAGCCTCACCTGGCAGGCGGTTTACGAGCAGTACTTC
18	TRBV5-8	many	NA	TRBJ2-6	CASSLTLGTASGANVLTF	TGTGCCAGCAGCTTGACCCTCGGGACCGCCTCTGGGGCCAACGTCCTGACTTTC
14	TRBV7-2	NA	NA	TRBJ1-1	CASSSEGPNTEAFF	TGTGCCAGCAGCTCAGAGGGCCCGAACACTGAAGCTTTCTTT
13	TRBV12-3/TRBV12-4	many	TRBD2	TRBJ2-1	CASRTAGGDEQFF	TGTGCCAGCAGAACGGCCGGGGGGGATGAGCAGTTCTTC
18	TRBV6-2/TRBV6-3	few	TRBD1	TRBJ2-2	CASSPPGQGIINTGELFF	TGTGCCAGCAGCCCCCCCGGACAGGGAATAATAAACACCGGGGAGCTGTTTTTT
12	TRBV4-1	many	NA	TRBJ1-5	CASSQGDQPQHF	TGCGCCAGCAGCCAGGGTGATCAGCCCCAGCATTTT
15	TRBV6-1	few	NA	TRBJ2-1	CASSLDYTPGDEQFF	TGTGCCAGCAGCTTAGACTATACCCCTGGGGATGAGCAGTTCTTC
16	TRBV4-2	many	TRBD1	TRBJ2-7	CASSPPVGQGSYEQYF	TGTGCCAGCAGCCCGCCGGTTGGACAGGGGTCCTACGAGCAGTACTTC
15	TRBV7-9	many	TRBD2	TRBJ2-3	CASSLGSGITDTQYF	TGTGCCAGCAGCTTAGGCAGCGGGATCACAGATACGCAGTATTTT
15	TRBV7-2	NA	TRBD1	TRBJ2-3	CASSLVTGGADTQYF	TGTGCCAGCAGCTTAGTAACAGGGGGCGCAGATACGCAGTATTTT
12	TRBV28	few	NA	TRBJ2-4	CASSTGRNIQYF	TGTGCCAGCAGTACGGGTCGGAACATTCAGTACTTC
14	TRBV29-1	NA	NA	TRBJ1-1	CSVDRQGRVTEAFF	TGCAGCGTTGATCGGCAGGGTAGGGTCACTGAAGCTTTCTTT
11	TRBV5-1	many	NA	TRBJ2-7	CASSEGPQQYF	TGCGCCAGCAGCGAGGGACCGCAGCAGTACTTC
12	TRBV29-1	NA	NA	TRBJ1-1	CSVGSPNTEAFF	TGCAGCGTGGGCAGCCCGAACACTGAAGCTTTCTTT
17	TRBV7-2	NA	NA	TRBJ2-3	CASSLAPIGVRTDTQYF	TGTGCCAGCAGCTTAGCCCCAATTGGGGTGAGGACAGATACGCAGTATTTT